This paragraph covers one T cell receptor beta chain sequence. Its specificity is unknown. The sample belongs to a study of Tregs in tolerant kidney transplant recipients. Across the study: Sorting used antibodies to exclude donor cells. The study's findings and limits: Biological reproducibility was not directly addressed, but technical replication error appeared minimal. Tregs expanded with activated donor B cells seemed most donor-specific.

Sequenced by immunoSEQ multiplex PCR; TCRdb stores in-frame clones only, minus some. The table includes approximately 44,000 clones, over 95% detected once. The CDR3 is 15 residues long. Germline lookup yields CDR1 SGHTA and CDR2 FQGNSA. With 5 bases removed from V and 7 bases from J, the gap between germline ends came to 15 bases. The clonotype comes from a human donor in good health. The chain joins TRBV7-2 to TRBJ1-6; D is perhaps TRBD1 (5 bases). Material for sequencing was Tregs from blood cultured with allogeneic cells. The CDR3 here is CASSLSGAGNSPLHF. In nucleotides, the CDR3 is TGTGCCAGCAGCCTCAGCGGGGCTGGGAATTCACCCCTCCACTTT.